This entry lists 31 T cell receptor beta chains sequenced from one sample in a study of shared clonotypes between healthy human individuals. Terminally differentiated effector memory CD45RA+ cells were excluded from the naive CD8 cells, which were CD45RO-negative and positively selected for CCR7. Libraries were prepared by immunoSEQ multiplex PCR; TCRdb keeps only in-frame clonotypes and omits some of them. The profile shows about 2.1 million clones, around 93% of them singletons. The sequenced sample was naive CD8+ T cells from PBMCs. The receptors come from a man between 18 and 29 years old in good health. Some clones in this sample may be carry-over from other donors' samples.

The chain employs TRBV19 and TRBJ2-7, with D possibly matching TRBD2 (5 bases). This CDR3 has 14 amino acids. V lost 1 base to trimming and J lost 2 bases, with 9 bases between them. CDR1 LNHDA and CDR2 SQIVND come from the germline V gene (reference sequence). In DNA form, the CDR3 reads TGTGCCAGTAGTATAGCCCCCGGGACCTACGAGCAGTACTTC. Protein: CASSIAPGTYEQYF.

This clone was counted between two and nine times. The chain combines TRBV28 with TRBJ2-2; TRBD2 is a possible D gene (5 bases). CDR3 size: 14 residues. The germline V gene encodes CDR1 MDHEN and CDR2 SYDVKM. The germline V and J ends were trimmed by 8 bases and 3 bases, with 13 bases remaining between them. The CDR3 DNA follows: TGTGCCAGCTTACGGCGGGTTGACACCGGGGAGCTGTTTTTT. Its protein is CASLRRVDTGELFF.

The CDR3 is CASSFRGSRGDEQFF. The CDR3 DNA follows: TGTGCCAGCAGTTTCCGGGGCTCCCGCGGGGATGAGCAGTTCTTC. The genes are TRBV28 and TRBJ2-1; D might be TRBD2 (6 bases). Between the trimmed V and J ends, which lost 3 bases and 8 bases, there was a span of 17 bases. The CDR3 contains 15 residues. Germline-derived CDR1 and CDR2 are MDHEN and SYDVKM.

DNA of the CDR3: TGTGCCAGCAAGGCCGGTCGCGGGAGCTCCTACGAGCAGTACTTC. This sequence encodes CASKAGRGSSYEQYF. The chain combines TRBV6-1 with TRBJ2-7, with 7 bases aligning to TRBD2. The CDR3 is 15 residues long. In germline, CDR1 is MNHNS, CDR2 SASEGT. Trimming cost V 7 bases and J 0 bases; bases outside gene matches: 9.

The genes are TRBV28 and TRBJ2-3; D ambiguous. The germline V gene has CDR1 MDHEN and CDR2 SYDVKM. CDR3 size: 15 residues. With 3 bases removed from V and 2 bases from J, the gap between germline ends came to 12 bases. CDR3 amino acids: CASSFVGRATDTQYF. Written as DNA, the CDR3 is TGTGCCAGCAGTTTTGTTGGCAGAGCCACAGATACGCAGTATTTT.

This rearrangement joins TRBV5-5 to TRBJ1-2; possible D gene TRBD1, 5 bases. The CDR3 consists of 20 residues. V lost 4 bases and J 4 bases, leaving 32 bases between the germline ends. Germline V lookup: CDR1 SGHKS, CDR2 YYEKEE (reference sequence). The CDR3 DNA is TGTGCCAGCAGCCACATTCGAACCGGGACTGAGGGCATTGGGGGCTATGGCTACACCTTC. Protein product: CASSHIRTGTEGIGGYGYTF.

The J gene is TRBJ1-2, the V gene TRBV6-5; D unclear. Germline CDR1 MNHEY, CDR2 SVGAGI. CDR3 length: 13 amino acids. The V and J ends lost 0 bases and 3 bases respectively, with 5 bases between them. The CDR3 nucleotides read TGTGCCAGCAGTTACTCGATGTACTATGGCTACACCTTC. It specifies CASSYSMYYGYTF.

This clone was seen just once. Other nucleotide sequences in the sample specify the same CDR3. The CDR3 protein is CAISEGGLGYTF. The CDR3 bases are TGTGCCATCAGTGAGGGAGGGCTTGGCTACACCTTC. The chain couples TRBV10-3 to TRBJ1-2; D call uncertain. V was pared by 2 bases and J by 7 bases, with 8 bases between. Germline V gives CDR1 ENHRY, CDR2 SYGVKD. This CDR3 is built from 12 residues.

The rearrangement uses TRBV19 and TRBJ1-1; possible D gene TRBD1, 6 bases. CDR3 length: 13 amino acids. The V gene's germline CDR1 is LNHDA and CDR2 SQIVND (reference sequence). With 5 bases removed from V and 5 bases from J, the gap between germline ends came to 12 bases. Here the CDR3 DNA reads TGTGCCAGTAGTCAAAAACAGGGTACTGAAGCTTTCTTT. Encoded protein: CASSQKQGTEAFF.

In regard to this clone: Other nucleotide sequences in the sample specify the same CDR3. The chain uses TRBV11-2 and TRBJ2-1; no reliable D call. The V and J ends lost 1 base and 0 bases respectively, with 10 bases between them. The CDR3 is 16 residues long. Germline V gives CDR1 SGHAT, CDR2 FQNNGV. The CDR3 spells CASSLGLQSSYNEQFF. The CDR3 nucleotides read TGTGCCAGCAGCTTAGGTTTACAGAGCTCCTACAATGAGCAGTTCTTC. Filled out from reference TRBV11-2 and TRBJ2-1, the complete variable domain reads EAGVAQSPRYKIIEKRQSVAFWCNPISGHATLYWYQQILGQGPKLLIQFQNNGVVDDSQLPKDRFSAERLKGVDSTLKIQPAKLEDSAVYLCASSLGLQSSYNEQFFGPGTRLTVL.

This clone was detected a few times. In the same sample, other DNA sequences code for this CDR3. The chain uses TRBV27 and TRBJ1-5; D remains ambiguous. Trimming took 3 bases from V and 6 from J, leaving 12 bases between them. CDR3 size: 14 residues. In germline, CDR1 is MNHEY, CDR2 SMNVEV (reference sequence). The CDR3 sequence: CASSLIGEGQPQHF. The DNA of the CDR3 is TGTGCCAGCAGTTTGATCGGGGAGGGTCAGCCCCAGCATTTT.

Here the CDR3 DNA reads TGCGCCAGCAGCCAAGACGGCCTAGCCACCTACGAGCAGTACTTC. Translation gives CASSQDGLATYEQYF. The chain combines TRBV4-1 with TRBJ2-5, with a weak D call TRBD2 (5 bases). TRBJ2-7 matches the DNA end more closely, so the J call is doubtful. This CDR3 has 15 residues. Germline V gives CDR1 MGHRA, CDR2 YSYEKL.

This clone was seen once. This rearrangement joins TRBV9 to TRBJ2-7; maybe TRBD1 (5 bases). Between the trimmed V and J ends, which lost 0 bases and 3 bases, there was a span of 10 bases. The germline gives CDR1 SGDLS, CDR2 YYNGEE. This CDR3 has 14 residues. CDR3 bases: TGTGCCAGCAGCGTAGATGACAGATACTACGAGCAGTACTTC. This translates into CASSVDDRYYEQYF.

This rearrangement joins TRBV4-2 to TRBJ2-1; TRBD2 matches 12 bases. Germline trimming cut 3 bases from V and 9 bases from J; bases unmatched to any gene: 12. Germline V gene lookup returns CDR1 LGHNA and CDR2 YNFKEQ. CDR3 length: 17 residues. The CDR3 nucleotides read TGTGCCAGCAGCCAGAGAGGGACTAGCGGGTTGGAGATTGAGCAGTTCTTC. Its translation is CASSQRGTSGLEIEQFF.

The J gene is TRBJ2-5, the V gene TRBV27; 11 bases match TRBD2. Germline CDR1 MNHEY, CDR2 SMNVEV (reference sequence). CDR3 length: 16 residues. After removal of 2 bases from V and 3 bases from J, the junction contained 5 bases not matched to a gene. In DNA, the CDR3 is TGTGCCAGCAGTTTACTAGCGGGAGGCCCGGAAGAGACCCAGTACTTC. This encodes CASSLLAGGPEETQYF.

About this clone itself: This specimen includes other DNA sequences encoding the same CDR3. V gene TRBV6-5 combines with J gene TRBJ2-1; 8 nucleotides agree with TRBD1. With V trimmed by 0 bases and J by 3 bases, 4 bases remained unmatched. Germline CDR1 is MNHEY and CDR2 is SVGAGI. The CDR3 contains 16 residues. The CDR3 coding sequence is TGTGCCAGCAGTTACTCGACAGGGGAGGTCTACAATGAGCAGTTCTTC. It translates to CASSYSTGEVYNEQFF.

V is TRBV9 and J is TRBJ1-4; weak D call: TRBD1 (5 bases). V was trimmed by 0 bases and J by 11 bases, leaving 14 bases between them. The CDR3 contains 14 residues. The germline gives CDR1 SGDLS, CDR2 YYNGEE. CDR3 sequence: CASSVEKRTTKLFF. For the CDR3, the DNA is TGTGCCAGCAGCGTAGAGAAAAGGACAACGAAACTGTTTTTT.

CDR3 sequence: CASSLTGRSSYEQYF. The CDR3 DNA follows: TGCGCCAGCAGCTTGACAGGTCGAAGCTCCTACGAGCAGTACTTC. V and J are TRBV5-1 and TRBJ2-7, with D maybe TRBD1 (5 bases). The CDR3 sequence is 15 residues long. The ends were cut back, 1 base at V and 0 bases at J, with 11 bases in the middle. Germline values: CDR1 SGHRS, CDR2 YFSETQ.

The chain has TRBV5-1 and TRBJ2-3, with 9 bases aligning to TRBD1. The V gene end was trimmed by 2 bases and the J gene end by 0 bases; junction bases not matched to a gene: 4. Germline V lookup: CDR1 SGHRS, CDR2 YFSETQ. This CDR3 region has 16 residues. For the CDR3, the DNA is TGCGCCAGCAGCTTTACAGGGGGCCGAAGCACAGATACGCAGTATTTT. It yields the protein CASSFTGGRSTDTQYF.

The rearrangement joins TRBV4-3 to TRBJ1-1; possibly TRBD1 for D (5 bases). The CDR3 totals 15 residues. V gave up 4 bases and J gave up 7 bases, with 19 bases separating them. Germline lookup yields CDR1 LGHNA and CDR2 YSLEER. The CDR3 region has the DNA TGCGCCAGCAGCCCCCGGGGCTCTAGGGATAATGAAGCTTTCTTT. This codes for CASSPRGSRDNEAFF.

The chain employs TRBV5-5 and TRBJ2-2, with D tentatively TRBD1 (6 bases). The CDR3 runs to 16 residues. V dropped 2 bases and J dropped 4 bases, with 15 bases sitting between them. Germline loops: CDR1 SGHKS, CDR2 YYEKEE (reference sequence). This CDR3 is CASSFSRTVFTGELFF. The CDR3 DNA is TGTGCCAGCAGCTTCTCCCGGACAGTATTCACCGGGGAGCTGTTTTTT.

This clone has a single count. The chain employs TRBV7-9 and TRBJ2-1, with 14 bases matching TRBD2. The V and J ends lost 5 bases and 10 bases, in that order; junction bases with no gene match: 7. CDR1 and CDR2 from the germline V gene are SEHNR and FQNEAQ (reference sequence). CDR3 length: 15 residues. The chain's CDR3 is CASSPTSGRAWEQFF. CDR3 DNA sequence: TGTGCCAGCAGCCCGACTAGCGGGAGGGCTTGGGAGCAGTTCTTC.

The chain links TRBV29-1 to TRBJ2-2, with 8 positions matching TRBD2. Germline CDR1 is SQVTM and CDR2 is ANQGSEA. The CDR3 has 16 amino acids. V trimming: 6 bases; J trimming: 1 base; junction bases outside the gene matches: 10. In nucleotides, the CDR3 is TGCAGCGTGGAATGGCGGGAGGCCGGGAACACCGGGGAGCTGTTTTTT. This translates into CSVEWREAGNTGELFF.

In the case of this clone: The sample has other DNA sequences that encode this CDR3 too. The rearrangement links TRBV27 to TRBJ1-2, with D perhaps matching TRBD1 (5 bases). With 5 bases removed from V and 8 bases from J, the gap between germline ends came to 21 bases. This CDR3 is built from 15 residues. Germline V gene sequence: CDR1 MNHEY, CDR2 SMNVEV (reference sequence). The CDR3 nucleotides are TGTGCCAGCAGTGCCATAAATCAGGGTGACCGGGGCTACACCTTC. This sequence encodes CASSAINQGDRGYTF.

The chain couples TRBV29-1 to TRBJ2-2; D possibly corresponds to TRBD2 (5 bases). This CDR3 is built from 13 residues. V shed 4 bases and J shed 6 bases, with 12 bases lying between them. Germline V gene data show CDR1 as SQVTM and CDR2 as ANQGSEA. The CDR3 loop reads CSVGGFSAGELFF. For the CDR3, the DNA is TGCAGCGTTGGTGGGTTTAGCGCCGGGGAGCTGTTTTTT.

The chain links TRBV7-9 to TRBJ1-2, with D perhaps matching TRBD1 (6 bases). Trimming removed 5 bases from V and 2 bases from J, with 24 bases in between. Germline V gene sequence: CDR1 SEHNR, CDR2 FQNEAQ (reference sequence). CDR3 length: 18 residues. The CDR3 sequence is CASSPPGVVGIKNYGYTF. CDR3 sequence (DNA): TGTGCCAGCAGCCCACCAGGGGTTGTGGGGATTAAGAACTATGGCTACACCTTC.

This chain joins TRBV29-1 and TRBJ1-1, with 7 positions matching TRBD1. CDR3 length equals 14 residues. J was trimmed by 7 bases and V by 7 bases; bases with no gene match: 15. Germline CDR1 reads SQVTM; CDR2 reads ANQGSEA. In nucleotides, the CDR3 is TGCAGCGCCAGAGGGGGCGTCATCCTTTATGAAGCTTTCTTT. Its translation: CSARGGVILYEAFF. The whole variable domain, filled in from reference TRBV29-1 and TRBJ1-1, reads SAVISQKPSRDICQRGTSLTIQCQVDSQVTMMFWYRQQPGQSLTLIATANQGSEATYESGFVIDKFPISRPNLTFSTLTVSNMSPEDSSIYLCSARGGVILYEAFFGQGTRLTVV.

The CDR3 nucleotides are TGTGCCAGCATCGGGCAATTACGTTGGATCGGCACTGAAGCTTTCTTT. Protein product: CASIGQLRWIGTEAFF. The chain is built from TRBV2 and TRBJ1-1; D is ambiguous. CDR1 is SNHLY and CDR2 is FYNNEI in the germline V gene. Trimming stripped 7 bases from V and 4 bases from J, with 22 bases between. The CDR3 runs to 16 residues.

The chain combines TRBV14 with TRBJ2-2; 9 nucleotides match TRBD1. The V segment lost 6 bases and the J segment 0 bases; nucleotides outside the gene matches: 2. The CDR3 covers 15 residues. Germline assignment: CDR1 SGHDN and CDR2 FVKESK. The CDR3 loop reads CASRRTGANTGELFF. The CDR3 coding sequence is TGTGCCAGCAGAAGGACAGGGGCGAACACCGGGGAGCTGTTTTTT.

The rearrangement joins TRBV7-2 to TRBJ2-5; D is ambiguous. Trimming left V 8 bases short and J 4 bases short, with 26 bases between. In germline, CDR1 is SGHTA, CDR2 FQGNSA. This CDR3 has 17 residues. The CDR3 bases are TGTGCCAGCGCCCCAACCCCTCCCCGCCATGGCAGAGAGACCCAGTACTTC. Residues: CASAPTPPRHGRETQYF.

V is TRBV27 and J is TRBJ1-1; possible D gene TRBD1, 5 bases. Germline V CDR1 and CDR2: MNHEY, SMNVEV (reference sequence). CDR3 length equals 15 residues. Trimming left V 5 bases short and J 5 bases short, with 18 bases between. The chain's CDR3 is CASSRQGGWWTEAFF. The CDR3 coding sequence is TGTGCCAGCAGTCGGCAGGGCGGATGGTGGACTGAAGCTTTCTTT.